The 32 T cell receptor beta chains below were found in one sample sequenced in a study of blood T cell repertoires in COVID-19. Some clones are missing from TCRdb's copy, which holds only in-frame ones; the method was immunoSEQ multiplex PCR. The table records roughly 200,000 clones, 85% to 90% of them present only once. The sample comprised peripheral blood. The origin of the receptors is a woman in her twenties or thirties with active or convalescent COVID-19.

The chain carries TRBV19 and TRBJ2-7; TRBD1 matches 9 bases. Germline assignment: CDR1 LNHDA and CDR2 SQIVND (reference sequence). J gave up 2 bases and V 6 bases, and 5 bases lay outside the gene matches. The CDR3 is 14 residues long. CDR3 coding DNA: TGTGCCAGTAGCGCCGGGACAGGGACCTACGAGCAGTACTTC. Residues: CASSAGTGTYEQYF.

The genes are TRBV11-2 and TRBJ1-4; 8 bases map to TRBD1. The CDR3 has 15 residues. The V gene end was trimmed by 2 bases and the J gene end by 2 bases; junction bases not matched to a gene: 1. Germline V CDR1 and CDR2: SGHAT, FQNNGV. The DNA for the CDR3 is TGTGCCAGCAGCTTATACAGGGGGACTAATGAAAAACTGTTTTTT. Translated: CASSLYRGTNEKLFF.

The chain is built from TRBV14 and TRBJ1-2, with D perhaps matching TRBD1 (5 bases). CDR3 size: 14 residues. Trimming pared 1 base from V and 5 bases from J, leaving 11 bases between. CDR1 is SGHDN, CDR2 FVKESK, per germline. This chain's CDR3 is CASSQAGRPYGYTF. As DNA, the CDR3 is TGTGCCAGCAGCCAAGCAGGGCGTCCTTATGGCTACACCTTC.

This clone was detected once. The chain is built from TRBV10-1 and TRBJ2-1, with 11 bases aligning to TRBD2. The V and J ends lost 0 bases and 3 bases, in that order; junction bases with no gene match: 10. The CDR3 has 19 amino acids. Per the germline V gene, CDR1 is WNHNN and CDR2 is SYGVQD (reference sequence). CDR3 nucleotide sequence: TGCGCCAGCAGTGAGTCAGGACTAGCGGGCGCCAAGCGCTACAATGAGCAGTTCTTC. Protein: CASSESGLAGAKRYNEQFF.

This chain uses TRBV27 with TRBJ1-5; no definite D call. This CDR3 comprises 12 residues. V lost 4 bases to trimming and J lost 7 bases, with 8 bases between them. From germline, CDR1 is MNHEY and CDR2 SMNVEV (reference sequence). CDR3 nucleotide sequence: TGTGCCAGCAGTTCCTCGGGGCAGCCCCAGCATTTT. This gives the protein CASSSSGQPQHF.

The chain is built from TRBV5-4 and TRBJ2-1; D may be TRBD1 (5 bases). CDR3 length: 16 residues. The V and J ends lost 4 bases and 0 bases respectively, with 14 bases between them. Germline-derived CDR1 and CDR2 are SGHNT and YYREEE (reference sequence). The CDR3 region has the DNA TGTGCCAGCAGCCACAGGTCCGGAAGCTCCTACAATGAGCAGTTCTTC. Amino acid sequence: CASSHRSGSSYNEQFF.

This clone occurred once. The chain uses TRBV15 and TRBJ1-6, with 7 positions matching TRBD1. Looked up from germline, CDR1 is LNHNV and CDR2 is YYDKDF (reference sequence). V lost 1 base and J lost 3; bases outside the gene matches: 3. The CDR3 runs 16 residues. This chain's CDR3 is CATSRGRDSYNSPLHF. The CDR3 DNA is TGTGCCACCAGCAGAGGCCGGGACAGCTATAATTCACCCCTCCACTTT.

The genes are TRBV14 and TRBJ2-5, with TRBD2 matching over 9 bases. V lost 3 bases and J lost 2; bases outside the gene matches: 4. The CDR3 covers 15 residues. Germline CDR1 SGHDN, CDR2 FVKESK. This CDR3 is CASSQQTSGQETQYF. The CDR3 DNA sequence: TGTGCCAGCAGCCAGCAGACTAGCGGACAAGAGACCCAGTACTTC.

CDR3 sequence reads: CASNSAVGRGFEQYF. In DNA form, the CDR3 reads TGTGCCAGCAACTCAGCGGTCGGCCGGGGATTCGAGCAGTACTTC. This rearrangement joins TRBV6-5 to TRBJ2-7, with D maybe TRBD2 (5 bases). V was cut by 7 bases and J by 6 bases, with 22 bases left in between. Germline values: CDR1 MNHEY, CDR2 SVGAGI. The CDR3 has 15 residues.

The V and J genes are TRBV5-4 and TRBJ2-1; D not resolved. The CDR3 has 12 residues. Looked up from germline, CDR1 is SGHNT and CDR2 is YYREEE (reference sequence). V was trimmed by 4 bases and J by 6 bases, leaving 8 bases between them. This chain's CDR3 is CASSLTGNEQFF. The CDR3 nucleotides read TGTGCCAGCAGCCTAACGGGCAATGAGCAGTTCTTC.

The gene calls are TRBV6-5 and TRBJ1-2, with D perhaps TRBD1 (5 bases). CDR1 is MNHEY, CDR2 SVGAGI, per germline. Trimming cost V 6 bases and J 4 bases, with 18 bases left between them. This CDR3 comprises 15 residues. The CDR3 coding sequence is TGTGCCAGCAGACTATCCAGACAGCTACCCTATGGCTACACCTTC. Translation gives CASRLSRQLPYGYTF.

The rearrangement joins TRBV4-1 to TRBJ2-1; 12 nucleotides align to TRBD2. J gave up 7 bases and V 1 base, and 8 bases lay outside the gene matches. The CDR3 extends over 17 amino acids. Germline CDR1 and CDR2: MGHRA and YSYEKL. Written as DNA, the CDR3 is TGCGCCAGCAGCCAAGTATTCGCCCTAGCGGGAGGGAATGAGCAGTTCTTC. Amino acids: CASSQVFALAGGNEQFF.

A remark on this clone: At one end, the junction sequence differs from germline, possibly due to a read error. V is TRBV7-2 and J is TRBJ1-2; 9 bases match TRBD1. CDR1 is SGHTA and CDR2 is FQGNSA in the germline V gene. The CDR3 is 16 residues long. CDR3 amino acids: CASSLGGQGVLYGHTF. CDR3 DNA sequence: TGTGCCAGCAGCTTAGGGGGACAGGGCGTGCTCTATGGCCACACCTTC.

The genes are TRBV9 and TRBJ1-5; D uncertain. Trimming stripped 3 bases from V and 0 bases from J, with 7 bases between. The CDR3 consists of 14 residues. Germline V gene data show CDR1 as SGDLS and CDR2 as YYNGEE. The CDR3 spells CASSEYGSNQPQHF. CDR3 nucleotide sequence: TGTGCCAGCAGCGAATACGGTAGCAATCAGCCCCAGCATTTT.

J is TRBJ2-2 and V is TRBV28; D gene uncertain. Germline assignment: CDR1 MDHEN and CDR2 SYDVKM. The CDR3 totals 13 residues. Trimming stripped 2 bases from V and 4 bases from J, with 5 bases between. CDR3 sequence (DNA): TGTGCCAGCAGTTTACTGGCCACCGGGGAGCTGTTTTTT. Amino acids: CASSLLATGELFF.

This clone showed up many times. The rearrangement joins TRBV6-5 to TRBJ2-7; 9 nucleotides agree with TRBD2. The V segment lost 10 bases and the J segment 0 bases; nucleotides outside the gene matches: 7. Germline values: CDR1 MNHEY, CDR2 SVGAGI. The CDR3 is 14 residues long. CDR3 region: CATCKREDSYEQYF. In DNA, the CDR3 is TGTGCCACCTGCAAGCGGGAGGACTCCTACGAGCAGTACTTC.

The rearrangement links TRBV15 to TRBJ2-1; 9 positions match TRBD2. The CDR3 has 18 amino acids. V dropped 0 bases and J dropped 0; count of bases not matched to a gene: 6. Germline V gene sequence: CDR1 LNHNV, CDR2 YYDKDF (reference sequence). Here the CDR3 DNA reads TGTGCCACCAGCAGAGATCTAGCGGGACCTGGCTCCTACAATGAGCAGTTCTTC. As protein: CATSRDLAGPGSYNEQFF.

The chain links TRBV11-3 to TRBJ1-2; 9 nucleotides align to TRBD1. There are 16 residues in the CDR3. Germline trimming cut 0 bases from V and 8 bases from J; bases unmatched to any gene: 10. Germline CDR1 and CDR2: SGHNT and YENEEA. The CDR3 reads CASSLEIGTGTLGYTF. DNA for the CDR3: TGTGCCAGCAGCTTAGAAATTGGGACAGGGACATTAGGCTACACCTTC.

The chain uses TRBV11-3 and TRBJ1-1; 7 nucleotides align to TRBD1. The junction had 4 bases not matched to a gene; V was cut back by 5 bases and J by 4 bases. Germline V gives CDR1 SGHNT, CDR2 YENEEA. The CDR3 covers 13 residues. This CDR3 is CASSRQGGTEAFF. The DNA for the CDR3 is TGTGCCAGCAGCCGTCAGGGGGGCACTGAAGCTTTCTTT.

V gene TRBV7-9 combines with J gene TRBJ1-2; unclear D gene. Germline CDR1 is SEHNR and CDR2 is FQNEAQ (reference sequence). The CDR3 totals 14 residues. The V and J ends lost 7 bases and 3 bases respectively, with 15 bases between them. The CDR3 loop reads CASTLSTVHYGYTF. CDR3 in DNA: TGTGCCAGCACCCTGAGTACAGTACACTATGGCTACACCTTC.

This clone has just a few counts. The rearrangement joins TRBV6-5 to TRBJ1-2, with a possible D match to TRBD1 (5 bases). CDR3 length: 13 amino acids. Germline V lookup: CDR1 MNHEY, CDR2 SVGAGI. The V gene lost 7 bases and the J gene lost 3 bases, with 12 bases spanning the gap. CDR3 sequence reads: CASTLTDYYGYTF. CDR3 nucleotides: TGTGCCAGCACCCTGACAGACTACTATGGCTACACCTTC.

The gene calls are TRBV25-1 and TRBJ2-7, with 7 bases aligning to TRBD1. The V gene's germline CDR1 is MGHDK and CDR2 SYGVNS. Trimming removed 8 bases from V and 7 bases from J; junction bases left unmatched: 14. The CDR3 contains 14 residues. The CDR3 here is CASSRGRDSTEQYF. In DNA form, the CDR3 reads TGTGCCAGCTCTCGGGGCCGGGACAGCACTGAGCAGTACTTC.

The genes are TRBV4-1 and TRBJ1-1; D ambiguous. Trimming pared 1 base from V and 6 bases from J, leaving 15 bases between. The CDR3 is 15 residues long. Germline V gene data show CDR1 as MGHRA and CDR2 as YSYEKL. Written as DNA, the CDR3 is TGCGCCAGCAGCCAAGTAAACCAACTTAGAGCTGAAGCTTTCTTT. This translates into CASSQVNQLRAEAFF.

The rearrangement joins TRBV7-9 to TRBJ1-1; possible D gene TRBD1, 6 bases. V lost 1 base and J 4 bases, leaving 7 bases between the germline ends. The length of the CDR3 is 13 residues. Looked up from germline, CDR1 is SEHNR and CDR2 is FQNEAQ (reference sequence). The CDR3 sequence: CASSLGQATEAFF. For the CDR3, the DNA is TGTGCCAGCAGCTTAGGACAGGCCACTGAAGCTTTCTTT.

J is TRBJ2-1 and V is TRBV7-9, with a possible D match to TRBD1 (5 bases). CDR1 is SEHNR, CDR2 FQNEAQ, per germline (reference sequence). Trimming took off 1 base at V and 5 bases at J, with 15 bases between the two ends. The CDR3 consists of 16 residues. This CDR3 is CASSLVGQGEDNEQFF. The CDR3 coding sequence is TGTGCCAGCAGCTTAGTTGGGCAGGGTGAGGACAATGAGCAGTTCTTC.

V gene TRBV11-2 combines with J gene TRBJ2-7; 7 nucleotides line up with TRBD1. This CDR3 spans 13 amino acids. After removal of 4 bases from V and 5 bases from J, the junction contained 5 bases not matched to a gene. The germline CDR1 and CDR2 sequences are SGHAT and FQNNGV. CDR3 coding DNA: TGTGCCAGCAGCTCCCGGACAGGTAACGAGCAGTACTTC. Translating gives CASSSRTGNEQYF.

The chain uses TRBV12-5 and TRBJ2-7, with 7 bases identical to TRBD1. The CDR3 loop spans 14 amino acids. Germline V gene data show CDR1 as LGHNT and CDR2 as FRNRAP. Trimming took 5 bases from V and 4 from J; bases not matched to a gene: 8. CDR3 sequence: CASGHGQGVYEQYF. The CDR3 DNA follows: TGTGCTAGTGGTCACGGCCAGGGGGTTTACGAGCAGTACTTC.

The chain joins TRBV10-2 to TRBJ2-3, with a possible D match to TRBD2 (5 bases). Germline CDR1 reads WSHSY; CDR2 reads SAAADI. This CDR3 is 17 amino acids long. Trimming took off 0 bases at V and 0 bases at J, with 13 bases between the two ends. The CDR3 DNA is TGCGCCAGCAGTGAGTCGAGGGTACTGGAGAGCACAGATACGCAGTATTTT. This sequence encodes CASSESRVLESTDTQYF.

The chain recombines TRBV19 with TRBJ1-1, with D possibly matching TRBD1 (5 bases). CDR1 and CDR2 (germline): LNHDA, SQIVND (reference sequence). The CDR3 length is 13 residues. V was cut by 5 bases and J by 1 base, with 8 bases left in between. Here the CDR3 DNA reads TGTGCCAGTAGTCGGACATCGAACACTGAAGCTTTCTTT. Its translation is CASSRTSNTEAFF.

CDR3 amino acids: CASSSPGQTTDTQYF. For the CDR3, the DNA is TGTGCCAGCAGTTCCCCGGGACAGACCACAGATACGCAGTATTTT. The chain combines TRBV6-5 with TRBJ2-3; 7 bases match TRBD1. Looked up from germline, CDR1 is MNHEY and CDR2 is SVGAGI. The length of the CDR3 is 15 residues. The V gene end was trimmed by 4 bases and the J gene end by 2 bases; junction bases not matched to a gene: 6.

The genes are TRBV18 and TRBJ1-1; 7 bases are shared with TRBD1. Per germline, CDR1 KGHSH and CDR2 LQKENI. The CDR3 is made up of 18 amino acids. J was trimmed by 1 base and V by 3 bases; bases with no gene match: 14. The CDR3 DNA sequence: TGTGCCAGCTCACCCGCCCTACAGGGGTGGGCACCGAACACTGAAGCTTTCTTT. Translation: CASSPALQGWAPNTEAFF.

V gene TRBV19 combines with J gene TRBJ2-7; 13 bases agree with TRBD2. This CDR3 has 16 amino acids. The germline V gene has CDR1 LNHDA and CDR2 SQIVND (reference sequence). The V and J ends lost 6 bases and 4 bases, in that order; junction bases with no gene match: 9. CDR3 residues: CASSSIGTSGAYEQYF. CDR3 sequence (DNA): TGTGCCAGTAGCTCAATCGGGACTAGCGGGGCGTACGAGCAGTACTTC.